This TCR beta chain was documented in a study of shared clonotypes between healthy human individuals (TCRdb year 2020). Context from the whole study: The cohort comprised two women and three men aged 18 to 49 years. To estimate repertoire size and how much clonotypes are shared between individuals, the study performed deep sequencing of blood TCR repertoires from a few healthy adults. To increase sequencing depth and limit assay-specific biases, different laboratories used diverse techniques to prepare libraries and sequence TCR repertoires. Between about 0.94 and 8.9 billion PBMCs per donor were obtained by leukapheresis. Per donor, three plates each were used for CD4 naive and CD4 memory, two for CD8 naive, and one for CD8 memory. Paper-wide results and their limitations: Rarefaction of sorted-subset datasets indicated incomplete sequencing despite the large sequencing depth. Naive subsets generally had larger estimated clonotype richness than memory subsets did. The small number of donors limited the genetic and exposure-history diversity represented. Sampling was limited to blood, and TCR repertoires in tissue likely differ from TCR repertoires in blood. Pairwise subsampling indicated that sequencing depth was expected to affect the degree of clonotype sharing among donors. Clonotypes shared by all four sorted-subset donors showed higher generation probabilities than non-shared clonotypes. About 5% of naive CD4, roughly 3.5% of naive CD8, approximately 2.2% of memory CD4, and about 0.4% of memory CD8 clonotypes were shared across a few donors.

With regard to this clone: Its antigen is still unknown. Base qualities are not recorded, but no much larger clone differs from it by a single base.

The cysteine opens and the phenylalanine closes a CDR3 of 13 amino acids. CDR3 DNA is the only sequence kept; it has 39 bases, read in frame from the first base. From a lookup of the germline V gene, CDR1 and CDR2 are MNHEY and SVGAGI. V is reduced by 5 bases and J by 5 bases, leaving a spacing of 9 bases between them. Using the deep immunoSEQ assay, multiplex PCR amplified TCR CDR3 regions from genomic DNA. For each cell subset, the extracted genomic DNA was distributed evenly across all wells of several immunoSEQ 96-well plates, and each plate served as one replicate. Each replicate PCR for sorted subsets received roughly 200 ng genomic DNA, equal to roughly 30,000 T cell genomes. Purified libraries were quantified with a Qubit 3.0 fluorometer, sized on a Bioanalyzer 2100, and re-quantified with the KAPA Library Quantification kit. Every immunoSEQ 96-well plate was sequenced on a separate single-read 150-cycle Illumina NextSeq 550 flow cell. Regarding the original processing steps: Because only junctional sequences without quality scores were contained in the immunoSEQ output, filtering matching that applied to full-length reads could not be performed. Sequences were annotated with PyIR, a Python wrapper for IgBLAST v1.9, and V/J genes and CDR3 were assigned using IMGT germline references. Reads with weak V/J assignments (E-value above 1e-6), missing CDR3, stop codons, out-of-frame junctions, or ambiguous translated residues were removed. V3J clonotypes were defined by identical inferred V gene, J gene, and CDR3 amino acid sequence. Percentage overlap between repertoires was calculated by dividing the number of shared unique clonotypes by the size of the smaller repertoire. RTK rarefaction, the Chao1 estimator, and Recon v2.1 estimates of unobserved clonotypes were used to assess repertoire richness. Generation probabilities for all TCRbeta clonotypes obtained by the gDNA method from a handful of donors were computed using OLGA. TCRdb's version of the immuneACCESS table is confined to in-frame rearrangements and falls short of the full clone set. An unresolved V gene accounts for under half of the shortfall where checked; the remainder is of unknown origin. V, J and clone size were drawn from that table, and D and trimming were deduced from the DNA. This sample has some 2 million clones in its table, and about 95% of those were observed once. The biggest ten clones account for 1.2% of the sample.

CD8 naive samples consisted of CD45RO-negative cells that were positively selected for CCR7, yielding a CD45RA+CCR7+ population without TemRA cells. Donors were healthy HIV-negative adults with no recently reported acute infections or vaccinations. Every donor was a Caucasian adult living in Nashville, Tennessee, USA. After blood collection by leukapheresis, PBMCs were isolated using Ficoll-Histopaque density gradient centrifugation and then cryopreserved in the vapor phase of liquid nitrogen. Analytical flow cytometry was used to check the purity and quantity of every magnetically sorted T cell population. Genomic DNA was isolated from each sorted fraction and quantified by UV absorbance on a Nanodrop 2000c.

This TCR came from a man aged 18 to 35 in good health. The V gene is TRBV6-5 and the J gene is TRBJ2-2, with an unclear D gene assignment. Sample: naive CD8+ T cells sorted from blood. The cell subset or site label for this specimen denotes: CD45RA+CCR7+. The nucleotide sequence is TGTGCCAGCAGTCTGGATGTTACCGGGGAGCTGTTTTTT. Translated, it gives CASSLDVTGELFF.